The clone carrying this T cell receptor beta chain has more than one count but fewer than ten. Its antigen is currently unknown. Sorted out of PBMCs were CD4+ T cells and CD8+ T cells. The data were taken from a study of CD8+ T cells in alopecia areata. General observations from the study: Alphabeta T cells residing in normal skin are also sequenced in scalp samples. Lesional tissue from the scalp (especially in alopecia totalis/universalis) showed higher clonality than normal scalp.

Extraction of RNA preceded its reverse transcription into cDNA, which served as the sequencing template. Sequencing was performed with immunoSEQ multiplex PCR; in TCRdb, only in-frame clones are kept and a portion is missing. The table includes under 40,000 clones, approximately 52% detected once. Trimming took 4 bases from V and 0 from J, leaving 9 bases between them. The germline CDR1 and CDR2 sequences are SGHVS and FQNEAQ. The CDR3 is 15 amino acids. Material for sequencing was NKG2D-high CD8+ T cells sorted from blood. V is TRBV7-8 and J is TRBJ2-2; the D is unclear. The TCR was taken from a human donor with alopecia areata. The DNA for the CDR3 is TGTGCCAGCAGCTCTCTAAACGCGAACACCGGGGAGCTGTTTTTT. Residues: CASSSLNANTGELFF.